Listed below are T cell receptor beta chains from one sample, sequenced in a study of blood T cell repertoires in COVID-19. Repertoires were generated with immunoSEQ multiplex PCR, while TCRdb's copy carries only in-frame clones and drops some. This repertoire shows tens of thousands of clones, just over 90% found once; its top ten account for just under 8.5%. The specimen sequenced was peripheral blood. Receptor source: a woman aged 40-49 years with active COVID-19. CDR3s include the opening cysteine and the closing phenylalanine or tryptophan. Each record gives: J gene, D gene, clone size, V gene, CDR3 DNA, CDR3 protein. A D gene is named only where the DNA matches it firmly. Clone size, where shown, is once, few, many, or a class for clones that have expanded.

>TRBJ2-1|TRBD2|.|TRBV6-2/TRBV6-3
TGTGCCAGCAGCCGGTTTTCTAGCGGCTCCAGGGATGAGCAGTTCTTC
CASSRFSSGSRDEQFF
>TRBJ2-7|TRBD1|.|TRBV18
TGTGCCAGCTCGTGGGACAGGGAAGGCTACGAGCAGTACTTC
CASSWDREGYEQYF
>TRBJ1-1|TRBD1|.|TRBV11-3
TGTGCCAGCAGCCGACAGGGTAACACTGAAGCTTTCTTT
CASSRQGNTEAFF
>TRBJ2-1|TRBD2|.|TRBV27
TGTGCCAGCAGTATAAGCGGGGGGGCCGGTGAGCAGTTCTTC
CASSISGGAGEQFF
>TRBJ2-5|TRBD2|many|TRBV11-3
TGTGCCAGCAGCCTACTAGCGGGGACCCAAGAGACCCAGTACTTC
CASSLLAGTQETQYF
>TRBJ2-7|TRBD1|.|TRBV2
TGTGCCAGCAGTGAGGACAGGGCGGTCTACGAGCAGTACTTC
CASSEDRAVYEQYF
>TRBJ2-5|TRBD1|once|TRBV19
TGTGCCAGTAGTATAGATGATGACAGGGGCCAAGAGACCCAGTACTTC
CASSIDDDRGQETQYF
>TRBJ2-1|.|.|TRBV2
TGTGCCAGCAGTGAAGACTCCTGGATAGGGGTGCAGTTCTTC
CASSEDSWIGVQFF
>TRBJ2-4|.|.|TRBV19
TGTGCCAGTAGCCCGACTACCCGGACGGGGAACATTCAGTACTTC
CASSPTTRTGNIQYF
>TRBJ2-1|TRBD1|once|TRBV4-3
TGCGCCAGCAGCCAAGATCGGGACAGGGGAAACAATGAGCAGTTCTTC
CASSQDRDRGNNEQFF
>TRBJ1-4|.|.|TRBV7-9
TGTGCCAGCTCCCGGGAGTTTAATGAAAAACTGTTTTTT
CASSREFNEKLFF
>TRBJ1-1|TRBD1|.|TRBV11-3
TGTGCCAGCAGCTTAGCCGGGACAGAGAACACTGAAGCTTTCTTT
CASSLAGTENTEAFF
>TRBJ1-5|.|.|TRBV19
TGTGCCAGTAGTAATTCGAGGGATGGGCAGCCCCAGCATTTT
CASSNSRDGQPQHF
>TRBJ1-1|TRBD1|.|TRBV19
TGTGCCAGTAGTCAGGGGGCAAACACTGAAGCTTTCTTT
CASSQGANTEAFF
>TRBJ2-6|.|.|TRBV11-3
TGTGCCAGCAGCTTAGGCGCCTCTGGGGCCAACGTCCTGACTTTC
CASSLGASGANVLTF
>TRBJ2-5|TRBD1|.|TRBV7-2
TGTGCCAGCAGCGGAAGGACAGGGCTCACGGAGACCCAGTACTTC
CASSGRTGLTETQYF
>TRBJ1-2|.|.|TRBV19
TGTGCCAGTAGTATCCCGACGGGACCGGGGGTGAGTGGCTACACCTTC
CASSIPTGPGVSGYTF
>TRBJ2-5|TRBD2|.|TRBV7-3
TGTGCCAGCAGCCCCCGGGGGGGGAGCCAGGAGACCCAGTACTTC
CASSPRGGSQETQYF
>TRBJ1-2|TRBD1|.|TRBV5-4
TGTACCAGCAGGAGTAGGACAGGCAGCGGGGGCTACACCTTC
CTSRSRTGSGGYTF
>TRBJ1-2|.|.|TRBV7-9
TGTGCCAGCAGCTCCTTTCCCCGTGAAGCAACTAACTATGGCTACACCTTC
CASSSFPREATNYGYTF
>TRBJ1-1|.|.|TRBV28
TGTGCCAGCAGTTTCAATCCTGTCCGCGCAAACACTGAAGCTTTCTTT
CASSFNPVRANTEAFF
>TRBJ1-2|TRBD1|.|TRBV3-1/TRBV3-2
TGTGCCAGCAGCCAAAGGGACAGGGCAAACTATGGCTACACCTTC
CASSQRDRANYGYTF
>TRBJ2-1|.|.|TRBV13
TGTGCCAGCAGCTTATACGGGAGTTTAGGCAATGAGCAGTTCTTC
CASSLYGSLGNEQFF
>TRBJ2-5|.|.|TRBV18
TGTGCCAGCTCACCACCGGACACTCTTAGGGCCCAGTACTTC
CASSPPDTLRAQYF
>TRBJ2-1|.|.|TRBV5-1
TGCGCCAGCAGAGGATCCGGGGGAGGCCGATACAATGAGCAGTTCTTC
CASRGSGGGRYNEQFF
>TRBJ1-3|.|.|TRBV30
TGTGCCTGGAGTGTACGTCAGGGATCGGCCGGAAACACCATATATTTT
CAWSVRQGSAGNTIYF
>TRBJ2-7|TRBD1|.|TRBV18
TGTGCCAGCTCACCAAGGGGGCGAGAATTCTACGAGCAGTACTTC
CASSPRGREFYEQYF
>TRBJ1-2|.|.|TRBV7-2
TGTGCCAGCTCCTCCGGAGGGAACTATGGCTACACCTTC
CASSSGGNYGYTF
>TRBJ2-1|.|.|TRBV29-1
TGCAGCGTTGGGGAAGTACAGGGTAAGCCCAATGAGCAGTTCTTC
CSVGEVQGKPNEQFF
>TRBJ2-7|.|.|TRBV6-1
TGTGCCAGCAGTGAAGCCGTCTTTGGGTCCGCGGGTAGATCCCCCTACGAGCAGTACTTC
CASSEAVFGSAGRSPYEQYF
>TRBJ1-1|.|.|TRBV18
TGTGCCAGCTCGCCCCTTACAGAGAACACTGAAGCTTTCTTT
CASSPLTENTEAFF
>TRBJ2-7|.|.|TRBV30
TGTGCCTGGGGAAAAGGGAGCTACGAGCAGTACTTC
CAWGKGSYEQYF
>TRBJ2-7|TRBD1|.|TRBV11-2
TGTGCCAGCAGCTCGCCTGACAGGGTTTGGTCGTACGAGCAGTACTTC
CASSSPDRVWSYEQYF
>TRBJ1-2|TRBD1|.|TRBV7-8
TGTGCCAGCAGCCCCCGGGACAGCCGGCACTATGGCTACACCTTC
CASSPRDSRHYGYTF
>TRBJ1-3|.|.|TRBV5-1
TGCGCCAGCAGCGTCACAGGGCCTGGAAACACCATATATTTT
CASSVTGPGNTIYF
>TRBJ2-7|.|.|TRBV27
TGTGCCAGCAGTTTATCCCTCGTCCCCTACGAGCAGTACTTC
CASSLSLVPYEQYF
>TRBJ2-3|.|.|TRBV12-3/TRBV12-4
TGTGCCAGCAGTTTAGGGGCGGGAGATACGCAGTATTTT
CASSLGAGDTQYF
>TRBJ2-2|TRBD1|.|TRBV7-7
TGTGCCAGCAGCTCAGGACAGGGGGCCGGGGAGCTGTTTTTT
CASSSGQGAGELFF
>TRBJ1-4|TRBD1|.|TRBV4-2
TGTGCCAGCAGCCAAGATCAAGGGACAGGGGGCTTAAAACTGTTTTTT
CASSQDQGTGGLKLFF
>TRBJ1-2|TRBD1|.|TRBV6-4
TGTGCCAGCAGTGATCAGGCAGGGGGATCGGGAGGCTACACCTTC
CASSDQAGGSGGYTF
>TRBJ1-2|TRBD1|.|TRBV11-2
TGTGCCAGCACCAAAGTGGACAGGGACCTTTCGGGTGGCTACACCTTC
CASTKVDRDLSGGYTF
>TRBJ1-2|TRBD1|.|TRBV9
TGTGCCAGCAGCCCCGATTTGTGGGACAGGGGTCGTGGCTACACCTTC
CASSPDLWDRGRGYTF
>TRBJ1-2|TRBD1|.|TRBV5-4
TGTGCCAGCAGACAGGGACAGGGGACTAGTAACTATGGCTACACCTTC
CASRQGQGTSNYGYTF
>TRBJ2-5|TRBD2|.|TRBV5-8
TGTGCCAGCAGCTCCGCTCCCGGGCGGGGGGGCCAAGAGACCCAGTACTTC
CASSSAPGRGGQETQYF
>TRBJ1-1|.|.|TRBV6-1
TGTGCCAGCAGTGAAGTGACGAGGGCCGGGGTGTCCCACACTGAAGCTTTCTTT
CASSEVTRAGVSHTEAFF
>TRBJ1-6|.|.|TRBV6-5
TGTGCCAGCAGTTACTCGGGGCACCGGGGGTCACCCCTCCACTTT
CASSYSGHRGSPLHF
>TRBJ1-4|.|once|TRBV7-9
TGTGCCAGCAGCTTAGTGACTGACAATGAAAAACTGTTTTTT
CASSLVTDNEKLFF
>TRBJ2-2|.|.|TRBV10-2
TGCGCCAGCAAAGAGGCGGGGACCGGGGAGCTGTTTTTT
CASKEAGTGELFF
>TRBJ2-2|TRBD1|.|TRBV7-2
TGTGCCAGCAGCTTAGCGCAGGGGGCCGGGGAGCTGTTTTTT
CASSLAQGAGELFF
>TRBJ1-1|TRBD1|.|TRBV5-6
TGTGCCAGCAGCTTTGGGACCAGGGGGCTACGGCCTGAAGCTTTCTTT
CASSFGTRGLRPEAFF
>TRBJ1-1|.|.|TRBV5-1
TGCGCCAGCAGCTTGGATCCGGGGAGGAACACTGAAGCTTTCTTT
CASSLDPGRNTEAFF
>TRBJ1-2|.|.|TRBV6-6
TGTGCCAGCAGTAGGACAGACCTTCCTAACTATGGCTACACCTTC
CASSRTDLPNYGYTF
>TRBJ1-6|.|.|TRBV18
TGTGCCAGCTCCCGGACGGACAACAGGTCACCCCTCCACTTT
CASSRTDNRSPLHF
>TRBJ1-2|TRBD1|.|TRBV7-8
TGTGCCAGCAGCTTGCAGGGGGCGCAAGGCTACACCTTC
CASSLQGAQGYTF
>TRBJ2-3|TRBD2|.|TRBV30
TGTGCCTGTCCCGGACTAGCGGGGGGGCCAGATACGCAGTATTTT
CACPGLAGGPDTQYF
>TRBJ2-6|TRBD1|.|TRBV7-8
TGTGCCAGCAGCCCGAAAGTTGGGACAGTCTCTGGGGCCAACGTCCTGACTTTC
CASSPKVGTVSGANVLTF
>TRBJ2-1|TRBD1|.|TRBV28
TGTGCCAGCAGTGGCGGGACAGGGGCTTTCTACAATGAGCAGTTCTTC
CASSGGTGAFYNEQFF
>TRBJ2-3|TRBD2|.|TRBV5-1
TGCGCCAGCAGCCCCACTAGCGGGGAGACAGATACGCAGTATTTT
CASSPTSGETDTQYF